This entry describes one T cell receptor beta chain. Its matching antigen is unknown. Some clones are missing from TCRdb's copy, which holds only in-frame ones; the method was immunoSEQ multiplex PCR. The table lists about 100,000 clones, roughly 91% of them singletons. This specimen comes from a study of siplizumab effects on memory and regulatory T cells. Broader study findings: Confirmation that proliferating Tregs from siplizumab cultures had suppressive function was not obtained. Naive T cells looked more diverse than memory cells and looked like major alloresponse contributors. A minor share of alloreactive clones matched unstimulated subsets. The average Treg-derived proportion among mappable alloreactive CD4+ clones was 65% to 80% with siplizumab versus under 35% in controls.

The V gene's germline CDR1 is SGHVS and CDR2 FQNEAQ. This CDR3 has 12 amino acids. The V end was cut by 1 base, the J end by 9 bases, with 7 bases between. The V gene is TRBV7-8, the J gene TRBJ2-1; D gene ambiguous. Sequenced: non-Treg CD4+ T cells sorted from blood. The TCR comes from a human donor in good health. The CDR3 DNA is TGTGCCAGCAGCTTAGGTCTGACTGAGCAGTTCTTC. Protein product: CASSLGLTEQFF.